The source of this T cell receptor (beta chain) is a study of blood T cell repertoires in COVID-19. Study-level background: Collection of acute and convalescent COVID-19 samples took place in the United States, Italy and Spain. Sample material is recorded as cDNA or gDNA derived from T cells, B-cell-depleted T cells, or PBMCs.

Trimming left V 2 bases short and J 0 bases short, with 11 bases between. The V gene's germline CDR1 is SGHVS and CDR2 FNYEAQ. The CDR3 loop spans 16 amino acids. In the original workflow: It was from reference gene primer amplification that nucleated cell counts were estimated. Sequenced by immunoSEQ multiplex PCR; TCRdb stores in-frame clones only, minus some. That table furnishes V, J and clone size, whereas the DNA furnished D and trimming. The sample carries some 190,000 clones, more than 75% recorded once. Individuals drawn from under 30 US areas were roughly 18 to 100 years old. This sequence was found in a man aged 40-55 years with acute COVID-19. Material for sequencing was PBMCs or T cells enriched from blood (not recorded which). The V gene is TRBV7-6, the J gene TRBJ1-5; TRBD1 is a possible D gene (6 bases). CDR3 sequence: CASSLSAGVSNQPQHF. In DNA, the CDR3 is TGTGCCAGCAGCTTATCGGCAGGGGTTAGCAATCAGCCCCAGCATTTT.